The 32 T cell receptor beta chains presented below share a single source sample, sequenced in a study of CD8+ T cells in alopecia areata. cDNA prepared by RNA extraction and subsequent reverse transcription served as the template for sequencing. TCRdb keeps only in-frame clones here, not all; method: immunoSEQ multiplex PCR. Of about 190,000 clones listed, 58% are singletons. The treatment: oral pan-JAK inhibitor, 5-10 mg twice daily. Sequenced material: CD8+ T cells sorted from blood, taken at week 24, from a patient treated with tofacitinib. The receptors shown here come from a human donor with alopecia areata.

This clone showed up just a few times. V and J are TRBV7-2 and TRBJ2-1; maybe TRBD1 (6 bases). CDR1 and CDR2 from the germline V gene are SGHTA and FQGNSA. V lost 3 bases, J lost 5 bases, and 11 bases lay in between. CDR3 length: 14 residues. The chain's CDR3 is CASSFGAGDNEQFF. For the CDR3, the DNA is TGTGCCAGCAGCTTTGGAGCAGGGGACAATGAGCAGTTCTTC.

This clone was detected a few times. The chain carries TRBV6-5 and TRBJ2-7; perhaps TRBD1 as D (5 bases). The CDR3 is made up of 11 amino acids. V lost 6 bases and J 5 bases, leaving 8 bases between the germline ends. Germline V CDR1 and CDR2: MNHEY, SVGAGI. The CDR3 is CASRVGDEQYF. CDR3 sequence (DNA): TGTGCCAGCAGAGTAGGGGACGAGCAGTACTTC.

The chain links TRBV10-3 to TRBJ2-7; D may be TRBD1 (5 bases). The CDR3 spans 14 residues. Germline loops: CDR1 ENHRY, CDR2 SYGVKD. V was cut by 2 bases and J by 2 bases, with 10 bases left in between. The CDR3 region has the DNA TGTGCCATCAGTGAGCTGGACACCGCCTACGAGCAGTACTTC. Translating gives CAISELDTAYEQYF.

A few counts support this clone. The chain joins TRBV29-1 to TRBJ2-1; D could derive from TRBD1 or TRBD2 (5 bases each). With 6 bases removed from V and 8 bases from J, the gap between germline ends came to 17 bases. From germline, CDR1 is SQVTM and CDR2 ANQGSEA. The CDR3 loop spans 13 amino acids. The CDR3: CSVTRDPRDEQFF. CDR3 sequence (DNA): TGCAGCGTGACCCGGGACCCCCGCGATGAGCAGTTCTTC.

This chain connects TRBV7-9 to TRBJ2-7; TRBD1 matches 9 bases. V trimming: 3 bases; J trimming: 4 bases; junction bases outside the gene matches: 10. The CDR3 has 16 residues. CDR1 is SEHNR, CDR2 FQNEAQ, per germline (reference sequence). The CDR3 is CASSFPRDRVEYEQYF. The CDR3 bases are TGTGCCAGCAGCTTCCCCCGGGACAGGGTGGAGTACGAGCAGTACTTC. Filled out from reference TRBV7-9 and TRBJ2-7, the complete variable domain reads DTGVSQNPRHKITKRGQNVTFRCDPISEHNRLYWYRQTLGQGPEFLTYFQNEAQLEKSRLLSDRFSAERPKGSFSTLEIQRTEQGDSAMYLCASSFPRDRVEYEQYFGPGTRLTVT.

The chain couples TRBV6-5 to TRBJ2-5; tentatively, D is TRBD1 (6 bases). This CDR3 region has 11 residues. V gave up 9 bases and J gave up 5 bases, with 10 bases separating them. Per the germline V gene, CDR1 is MNHEY and CDR2 is SVGAGI. For the CDR3, the DNA is TGTGCCAGTGAGCAGGGGGAGACCCAGTACTTC. It specifies CASEQGETQYF.

The chain employs TRBV13 and TRBJ2-7; D remains ambiguous. CDR1 and CDR2 (germline): PRHDT, FYEKMQ (reference sequence). Between the trimmed V and J ends, which lost 0 bases and 5 bases, there was a span of 11 bases. The CDR3 sequence is 14 residues long. CDR3 sequence reads: CASSLGDPAHEQYF. DNA for the CDR3: TGTGCCAGCAGCTTAGGGGACCCAGCCCACGAGCAGTACTTC. The variable domain in full, completed from reference TRBV13 and TRBJ2-7, reads AAGVIQSPRHLIKEKRETATLKCYPIPRHDTVYWYQQGPGQDPQFLISFYEKMQSDKGSIPDRFSAQQFSDYHSELNMSSLELGDSALYFCASSLGDPAHEQYFGPGTRLTVT.

In this sample, this clone turned up a few times. The genes are TRBV5-6 and TRBJ1-5; TRBD1 matches 8 bases. V was pared by 4 bases and J by 5 bases, with 5 bases of the junction left unmatched. The germline gives CDR1 SGHDT, CDR2 YYEEEE. The CDR3 runs to 14 residues. In nucleotides, the CDR3 is TGTGCCAGCAGCGTAGGACAGGGCCATCAGCCCCAGCATTTT. It translates to CASSVGQGHQPQHF.

This clone was picked up a small number of times. J is TRBJ2-1 and V is TRBV4-1; 12 positions agree with TRBD2. The CDR3 sequence is 14 residues long. Per the germline V gene, CDR1 is MGHRA and CDR2 is YSYEKL. V lost 7 bases to trimming and J lost 3 bases; unmatched junction nucleotides: 1. CDR3 nucleotides: TGCGCCAGCACACTAGCGGGGGGCTACAATGAGCAGTTCTTC. It yields the protein CASTLAGGYNEQFF.

In its sample, this clone was seen once. The J gene is TRBJ2-5, the V gene TRBV4-1; 15 bases fit TRBD2. CDR1 and CDR2 (germline): MGHRA, YSYEKL. The V segment lost 7 bases and the J segment 5 bases; nucleotides outside the gene matches: 5. CDR3 length: 15 amino acids. The CDR3 sequence is CASTPGTSGGETQYF. The CDR3, as DNA: TGCGCCAGCACCCCCGGGACTAGCGGGGGGGAGACCCAGTACTTC.

Turning to this clone: The sample has other DNA sequences that encode this CDR3 too. The genes are TRBV30 and TRBJ1-5; D may be TRBD1 (6 bases). The germline CDR1 and CDR2 sequences are GTSNPN and SVGIG (reference sequence). V dropped 3 bases and J dropped 4 bases, with 13 bases sitting between them. The CDR3 extends over 14 amino acids. The CDR3 DNA is TGTGCCTGGAGCACCGGGCAGGGGAATCAGCCCCAGCATTTT. This translates into CAWSTGQGNQPQHF.

The chain carries TRBV30 and TRBJ1-1; D gene uncertain. The V gene lost 1 base and the J gene lost 1 base, with 10 bases spanning the gap. Per the germline V gene, CDR1 is GTSNPN and CDR2 is SVGIG (reference sequence). This CDR3 has 14 amino acids. CDR3: CAWSGGGTNTEAFF. CDR3 sequence (DNA): TGTGCCTGGAGTGGAGGAGGCACGAACACTGAAGCTTTCTTT.

This sequence joins TRBV5-1 and TRBJ2-6; the match to TRBD1 covers 9 bases. V gave up 4 bases and J gave up 0 bases; unmatched junction bases: 8. Germline assignment: CDR1 SGHRS and CDR2 YFSETQ. The CDR3 contains 18 residues. CDR3 amino acids: CASSVAGTGSSGANVLTF. In DNA, the CDR3 is TGCGCCAGCAGCGTCGCCGGGACAGGGAGCTCTGGGGCCAACGTCCTGACTTTC.

The chain couples TRBV27 to TRBJ1-2; tentatively, D is TRBD1 (5 bases). CDR1 and CDR2 from the germline V gene are MNHEY and SMNVEV (reference sequence). V lost 2 bases and J 4 bases, leaving 11 bases between the germline ends. The CDR3 has 14 amino acids. The DNA of the CDR3 is TGTGCCAGCAGTTTAGGGGGGAGTGGCTATGGCTACACCTTC. The encoded protein is CASSLGGSGYGYTF.

The J gene is TRBJ2-7, the V gene TRBV10-3; 7 bases agree with TRBD2. J lost 3 bases, V lost 5 bases, and 13 bases had no gene match. CDR3 size: 16 residues. Germline lookup yields CDR1 ENHRY and CDR2 SYGVKD. CDR3 coding DNA: TGTGCCATCAGTCTTGAGGAGCGGGGAAAGAACTACGAGCAGTACTTC. Translating gives CAISLEERGKNYEQYF.

J is TRBJ1-5 and V is TRBV30, with unresolved D. The ends were cut back, 2 bases at V and 0 bases at J, with 5 bases in the middle. Germline loops: CDR1 GTSNPN, CDR2 SVGIG (reference sequence). The CDR3 is 13 residues long. The CDR3 is CAWSINSNQPQHF. CDR3 in DNA: TGTGCCTGGAGTATCAATAGCAATCAGCCCCAGCATTTT.

The chain joins TRBV19 to TRBJ2-7, with D perhaps TRBD2 (6 bases). Germline V gene data show CDR1 as LNHDA and CDR2 as SQIVND (reference sequence). This CDR3 is 15 amino acids long. V was clipped by 3 bases and J by 3 bases, with 15 bases between them. The CDR3 sequence: CASSMGQGGNYEQYF. CDR3 in DNA: TGTGCCAGTAGTATGGGGCAGGGCGGGAACTACGAGCAGTACTTC. Variable domain in full (rest from reference TRBV19 and TRBJ2-7): DGGITQSPKYLFRKEGQNVTLSCEQNLNHDAMYWYRQDPGQGLRLIYYSQIVNDFQKGDIAEGYSVSREKKESFPLTVTSAQKNPTAFYLCASSMGQGGNYEQYFGPGTRLTVT.

The J gene is TRBJ2-2, the V gene TRBV9, with a weak D call TRBD2 (8 bases). Germline V lookup: CDR1 SGDLS, CDR2 YYNGEE. The CDR3 length is 18 residues. V was clipped by 0 bases and J by 0 bases, with 15 bases between them. The CDR3 sequence: CASSVGVAGQSNTGELFF. DNA for the CDR3: TGTGCCAGCAGCGTAGGGGTAGCGGGACAGTCGAACACCGGGGAGCTGTTTTTT.

The chain uses TRBV29-1 and TRBJ2-7, with D unresolved. The germline CDR1 and CDR2 sequences are SQVTM and ANQGSEA. Trimming shortened V by 4 bases and J by 1 base, and 8 bases separated the two germline ends. CDR3 length equals 12 residues. The CDR3 loop is CSVGTVSYEQYF. As DNA, the CDR3 is TGCAGCGTTGGAACCGTATCCTACGAGCAGTACTTC.

This clone was observed a handful of times. At one of its ends the junction is not consistent with the germline gene, which may arise from a read error. The CDR3 here is CASSPGFSFEQYF. The CDR3 bases are TGTGCCAGCAGCCCCGGATTTTCCTTCGAGCAGTACTTC. The chain recombines TRBV4-2 with TRBJ2-7; no definite D call. This CDR3 is built from 13 residues. Germline-derived CDR1 and CDR2 are LGHNA and YNFKEQ.

The chain has TRBV6-1 and TRBJ1-5; no definite D call. The V gene lost 2 bases and the J gene lost 5 bases, with 13 bases spanning the gap. The CDR3 contains 15 residues. Germline V gene data show CDR1 as MNHNS and CDR2 as SASEGT. The CDR3 bases are TGTGCCAGCAGTGAACGGGCAGGATACGATCAGCCCCAGCATTTT. Translated: CASSERAGYDQPQHF.

This CDR3 reads CALATRTGRNEKLFF. DNA of the CDR3: TGTGCCTTGGCGACCCGGACGGGTAGGAATGAAAAACTGTTTTTT. The chain employs TRBV30 and TRBJ1-4; D unresolved. Trimming pared 7 bases from V and 5 bases from J, leaving 20 bases between. Germline CDR1 and CDR2: GTSNPN and SVGIG (reference sequence). The CDR3 totals 15 residues.

The chain couples TRBV20-1 to TRBJ1-1; no firm D call. The CDR3 is 11 amino acids. CDR1 is DFQATT, CDR2 SNEGSKA, per germline (reference sequence). V was clipped by 5 bases and J by 11 bases, with 15 bases between them. The CDR3 sequence: CSASRHPGAFF. CDR3 DNA: TGCAGTGCTTCCCGACATCCCGGGGCTTTCTTT.

The chain links TRBV29-1 to TRBJ2-1, with D unresolved. The germline V gene encodes CDR1 SQVTM and CDR2 ANQGSEA. V lost 1 base to trimming and J lost 5 bases, with 9 bases between them. The CDR3 is 13 amino acids. As DNA, the CDR3 is TGCAGCGTTGAAGGAACTTCTAACAATGAGCAGTTCTTC. The encoded protein is CSVEGTSNNEQFF.

This clone was counted between two and nine times. This chain uses TRBV27 with TRBJ2-7; 8 nucleotides agree with TRBD1. The V and J ends lost 6 bases and 2 bases, in that order; junction bases with no gene match: 9. The CDR3 sequence is 15 residues long. The germline CDR1 and CDR2 sequences are MNHEY and SMNVEV (reference sequence). The CDR3 DNA reads TGTGCCAGCAGGATAACAGGGGGTAGGGCCTACGAGCAGTACTTC. Its translation: CASRITGGRAYEQYF.

V and J are TRBV4-1 and TRBJ2-6; TRBD1 matches 7 bases. The CDR3 extends over 18 amino acids. Trimming removed 4 bases from V and 0 bases from J; junction bases left unmatched: 9. Germline assignment: CDR1 MGHRA and CDR2 YSYEKL. The CDR3 protein is CASSLWDSEDSGANVLTF. The CDR3 DNA sequence: TGCGCCAGCAGCCTTTGGGACAGCGAGGACTCTGGGGCCAACGTCCTGACTTTC.

The chain is built from TRBV29-1 and TRBJ2-6; D unclear. CDR3 length: 15 residues. CDR1 and CDR2 (germline): SQVTM, ANQGSEA. V was pared by 8 bases and J by 0 bases, with 14 bases between. CDR3 amino acids: CSSSHYSSGANVLTF. The CDR3 DNA is TGCAGCTCCTCCCACTATAGCTCTGGGGCCAACGTCCTGACTTTC.

The chain combines TRBV5-6 with TRBJ2-7; a weak D match, TRBD1 (5 bases). Trimming removed 2 bases at V and 6 bases at J, with 9 bases between. CDR3 length equals 12 residues. The germline V gene has CDR1 SGHDT and CDR2 YYEEEE. The CDR3 nucleotides are TGTGCCAGCAGCTTAGGCAGGGCCGAGCAGTACTTC. It yields the protein CASSLGRAEQYF. Full variable domain (rest looked up from reference TRBV5-6 and TRBJ2-7): DAGVTQSPTHLIKTRGQQVTLRCSPKSGHDTVSWYQQALGQGPQFIFQYYEEEERQRGNFPDRFSGHQFPNYSSELNVNALLLGDSALYLCASSLGRAEQYFGPGTRLTVT.

The V gene is TRBV27, the J gene TRBJ1-5; D unresolved. The CDR3 is 13 amino acids. V was pared by 6 bases and J by 7 bases, with 13 bases between. Germline values: CDR1 MNHEY, CDR2 SMNVEV (reference sequence). CDR3 DNA sequence: TGTGCCAGCAGGGATGGCTCGCTGCAGCCCCAGCATTTT. Amino acids: CASRDGSLQPQHF.

This clone was observed a few times. The CDR3 nucleotides are TGTGCCAGCAGCACTTGGGACGCCCAGAGGAGTGGCTACACCTTC. This codes for CASSTWDAQRSGYTF. This chain joins TRBV7-9 and TRBJ1-2; D might be TRBD1 (5 bases). This CDR3 region has 15 residues. The germline V gene encodes CDR1 SEHNR and CDR2 FQNEAQ (reference sequence). Trimming took 5 bases from V and 7 from J, leaving 20 bases between them.

The chain carries TRBV27 and TRBJ2-3; 8 nucleotides match TRBD1. The CDR3 covers 17 residues. Per germline, CDR1 MNHEY and CDR2 SMNVEV (reference sequence). The J segment lost 9 bases and the V segment lost 2 bases, leaving 16 bases of the junction unmatched. CDR3 loop: CASSLGWGDRTDLTQYF. The CDR3 DNA sequence: TGTGCCAGCAGTTTAGGGTGGGGGGACAGGACAGATTTAACGCAGTATTTT.

The chain recombines TRBV14 with TRBJ2-1, with D unclear. From germline, CDR1 is SGHDN and CDR2 FVKESK. V was cut by 4 bases and J by 8 bases, with 9 bases left in between. The CDR3 sequence is 12 residues long. The CDR3 nucleotides read TGTGCCAGCAGCCCCGTGATGGATGAGCAGTTCTTC. This codes for CASSPVMDEQFF.